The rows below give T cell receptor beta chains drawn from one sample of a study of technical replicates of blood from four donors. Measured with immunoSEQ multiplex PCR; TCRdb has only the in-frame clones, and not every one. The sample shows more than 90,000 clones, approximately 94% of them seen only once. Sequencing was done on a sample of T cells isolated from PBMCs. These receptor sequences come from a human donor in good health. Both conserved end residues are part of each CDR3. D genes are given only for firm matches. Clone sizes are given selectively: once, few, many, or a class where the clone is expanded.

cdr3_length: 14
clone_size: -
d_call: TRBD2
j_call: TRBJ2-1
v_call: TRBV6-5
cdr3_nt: TGTGCCAGCATGGGACTAGCGGAGTACAATGAGCAGTTCTTC
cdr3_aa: CASMGLAEYNEQFF

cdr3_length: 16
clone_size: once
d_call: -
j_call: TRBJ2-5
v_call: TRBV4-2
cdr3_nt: TGTGCCAGCAGCCAAGCTAGGCCCGCGTACCAAGAGACCCAGTACTTC
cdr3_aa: CASSQARPAYQETQYF

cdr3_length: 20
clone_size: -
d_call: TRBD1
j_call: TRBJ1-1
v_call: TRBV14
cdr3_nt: TGTGCCAGCAGCCAAGTTTACCCCCCGGGACAGGGAGGATCGGACACTGAAGCTTTCTTT
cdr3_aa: CASSQVYPPGQGGSDTEAFF

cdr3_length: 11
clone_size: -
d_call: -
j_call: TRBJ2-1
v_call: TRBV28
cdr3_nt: TGTGCCAGCGAGGTCGAAAATGAGCAGTTCTTC
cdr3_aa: CASEVENEQFF

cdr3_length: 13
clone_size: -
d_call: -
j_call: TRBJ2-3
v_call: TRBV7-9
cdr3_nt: TGTGCCAGCCGTACTAAGACCACAGATACGCAGTATTTT
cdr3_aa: CASRTKTTDTQYF

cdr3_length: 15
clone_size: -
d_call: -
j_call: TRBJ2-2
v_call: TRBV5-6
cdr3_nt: TGTGCCAGCACGAGCCCATACCGATCGGCCGGGGAGCTGTTTTTT
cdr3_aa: CASTSPYRSAGELFF

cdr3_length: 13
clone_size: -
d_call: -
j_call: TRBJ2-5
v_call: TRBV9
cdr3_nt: TGTGCCAGCAGCGTAGAGCGCGGGGAGACCCAGTACTTC
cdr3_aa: CASSVERGETQYF

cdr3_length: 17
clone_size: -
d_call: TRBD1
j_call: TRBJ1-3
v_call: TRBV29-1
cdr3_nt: TGCAGCGTTGAAGGCTTGGTTTCTGACAGGGGTGGAAACACCATATATTTT
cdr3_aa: CSVEGLVSDRGGNTIYF

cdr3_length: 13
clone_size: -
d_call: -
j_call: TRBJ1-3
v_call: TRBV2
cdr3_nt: TGTGCCAGCGGCGGGTACTCTGGAAACACCATATATTTT
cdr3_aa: CASGGYSGNTIYF

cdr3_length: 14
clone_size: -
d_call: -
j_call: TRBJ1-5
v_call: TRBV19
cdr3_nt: TGTGCCAGTAGTGCTGAGGGGAGGTATCCGCCCCAGCATTTT
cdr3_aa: CASSAEGRYPPQHF